The 13 T cell receptor beta chains below were found in one sample sequenced in a study of beta chain features in type 1 diabetes. Their cognate antigens are unknown. Study-level points and caveats: Type 1 diabetes patients had moderately but significantly shorter TCRB CDR3s in all four CD4+ subsets.

Every isolated RNA sample was fully reverse transcribed, so sequencing captured expressed TCRB transcripts. The method was immunoSEQ multiplex PCR; TCRdb's version includes in-frame clones alone and lacks a portion of them. Here the sample spans over 600,000 clones, about an eighth being singletons. Sequencing was performed on naive CD4+ T cells from blood. The receptors originated from a man aged 25-45 years with type 1 diabetes.

In its sample, this clone was seen a few times. The rearrangement links TRBV5-1 to TRBJ1-4, with D maybe TRBD1 (5 bases). CDR1 and CDR2 from the germline V gene are SGHRS and YFSETQ. The V and J ends lost 4 bases and 0 bases respectively, with 16 bases between them. This CDR3 region has 17 residues. The chain's CDR3 is CASSGGGTAATNEKLFF. CDR3 in DNA: TGCGCCAGCAGCGGGGGTGGAACAGCCGCAACTAATGAAAAACTGTTTTTT.

This chain uses TRBV19 with TRBJ2-7, with D maybe TRBD2 (7 bases). Germline CDR1 is LNHDA and CDR2 is SQIVND (reference sequence). The CDR3 contains 15 residues. V lost 6 bases to trimming and J lost 3 bases, with 18 bases between them. The CDR3 protein is CASSTDGGRLYEQYF. For the CDR3, the DNA is TGTGCCAGTAGCACGGACGGGGGGCGACTCTACGAGCAGTACTTC.

This sequence joins TRBV7-2 and TRBJ2-1, with D tentatively TRBD2 (5 bases). The V gene lost 1 base and the J gene lost 7 bases, with 11 bases spanning the gap. Germline values: CDR1 SGHTA, CDR2 FQGNSA. The CDR3 is 14 amino acids. The CDR3 DNA reads TGTGCCAGCAGCTTAGTAGCTTCGGGAAATGAGCAGTTCTTC. This sequence encodes CASSLVASGNEQFF.

Only one count was recorded for this clone. The chain is built from TRBV11-3 and TRBJ2-1, with 8 bases identical to TRBD2. The germline CDR1 and CDR2 sequences are SGHNT and YENEEA. This CDR3 comprises 14 residues. The junction had 13 bases not matched to a gene; V was cut back by 8 bases and J by 10 bases. The CDR3 DNA follows: TGTGCCAGCCAGAGACTAGCGACGTCCGGCGAGCAGTTCTTC. Residues: CASQRLATSGEQFF.

The V call is TRBV4-3, the J call TRBJ2-1; 7 nucleotides align to TRBD1. J was trimmed by 3 bases and V by 0 bases; bases with no gene match: 8. Germline CDR1 LGHNA, CDR2 YSLEER. The CDR3 totals 17 residues. The CDR3 region is CASSQEYRRGSYNEQFF. DNA of the CDR3: TGCGCCAGCAGCCAAGAATATCGCAGGGGGAGCTACAATGAGCAGTTCTTC.

This clone was counted between two and nine times. This chain joins TRBV7-2 and TRBJ2-1; TRBD2 might be the D (6 bases). The CDR3 covers 16 residues. Germline CDR1 SGHTA, CDR2 FQGNSA. V lost 2 bases and J lost 1, with 12 bases in between. The CDR3 DNA is TGTGCCAGCAGCTTAACAAGCGGGCCTTCCTACAATGAGCAGTTCTTC. Translation gives CASSLTSGPSYNEQFF.

This chain joins TRBV9 and TRBJ2-7, with 8 bases that match TRBD1. CDR1 is SGDLS and CDR2 is YYNGEE in the germline V gene. V shed 4 bases, J shed 7 bases, and the junction held 10 bases outside the gene matches. The CDR3 length is 14 residues. The CDR3 sequence: CASSPGQVLGEQYF. As DNA, the CDR3 is TGTGCCAGCAGCCCGGGACAGGTTCTGGGGGAGCAGTACTTC.

This chain joins TRBV27 and TRBJ2-1; 7 bases map to TRBD2. This CDR3 is 14 amino acids long. Germline CDR1 and CDR2: MNHEY and SMNVEV (reference sequence). V was clipped by 4 bases and J by 4 bases; unmatched bases: 4. CDR3 in amino acids: CASSSAGTYNEQFF. CDR3 coding DNA: TGTGCCAGCAGTTCAGCGGGGACTTACAATGAGCAGTTCTTC.

This clone turned up a few times. V gene TRBV18 combines with J gene TRBJ1-2; no firm D call. The CDR3 consists of 12 residues. Trimming removed 6 bases at V and 6 bases at J, with 11 bases between. The germline gives CDR1 KGHSH, CDR2 LQKENI. This CDR3 reads CASSRQDDGYTF. The CDR3 bases are TGTGCCAGCTCGCGCCAGGACGATGGCTACACCTTC.

This chain uses TRBV5-4 with TRBJ2-1, with D possibly being TRBD2 (6 bases). Germline V gene data show CDR1 as SGHNT and CDR2 as YYREEE (reference sequence). The CDR3 spans 12 residues. Trimming shortened V by 5 bases and J by 8 bases, and 11 bases separated the two germline ends. This CDR3 reads CASSPGVYEQFF. The DNA for the CDR3 is TGTGCCAGCAGTCCGGGGGTGTATGAGCAGTTCTTC.

The rearrangement uses TRBV30 and TRBJ1-5; no clear D. CDR3 size: 14 residues. Looked up from germline, CDR1 is GTSNPN and CDR2 is SVGIG (reference sequence). The germline V and J ends were trimmed by 0 bases and 2 bases, with 8 bases remaining between them. The CDR3: CAWSVRDGNQPQHF. DNA for the CDR3: TGTGCCTGGAGTGTACGGGATGGCAATCAGCCCCAGCATTTT.

This clone has more than one count but fewer than ten. This chain uses TRBV4-3 with TRBJ1-2; the D is unclear. CDR3 size: 14 residues. V lost 0 bases and J lost 4, with 9 bases in between. The germline V gene encodes CDR1 LGHNA and CDR2 YSLEER. CDR3 nucleotide sequence: TGCGCCAGCAGCCAAGATTACAGTCCCTATGGCTACACCTTC. Protein sequence: CASSQDYSPYGYTF.

In its sample, this clone was seen a few times. The chain joins TRBV5-1 to TRBJ2-1; TRBD2 might be the D (5 bases). The CDR3 runs to 15 residues. Trimming removed 2 bases from V and 5 bases from J, with 14 bases in between. Germline CDR1 and CDR2: SGHRS and YFSETQ. The CDR3 DNA follows: TGCGCCAGCAGCTTATCTCCGGGATCGAACAATGAGCAGTTCTTC. Translating gives CASSLSPGSNNEQFF.